Listed below are T cell receptor beta chains from one sample, sequenced in a study of T cells in Graves' hyperthyroidism and ophthalmopathy. A single record per CDR3 protein comes from TCRdb applying MiXCR to the multiplex PCR reads. The table records 200,000 or so distinct CDR3 sequences, approximately 16% of them present only once. Material for sequencing was blood. These receptor sequences come from a woman aged 45 to 65 with Graves' hyperthyroidism. Each CDR3 is given without its conserved first and last residue.

V	J	CDR3
TRBV6-1	TRBJ1-4	ASSEAGTGDEKLF
TRBV7-8	TRBJ2-1	ASSTLEGTGAYNEQF
TRBV18	TRBJ2-5	ASSRGQVMETQY
TRBV10-2	TRBJ2-7	ASSEPGQGAPYEQY
TRBV20-1	TRBJ2-3	SFIGTPRGDTQY
TRBV28	TRBJ1-5	ASSPYLRDQPQH
TRBV20-1	TRBJ2-4	SAQKTGTSGIEAKNIQY
TRBV10-1	TRBJ2-5	ASSPPSSETQY
TRBV7-9	TRBJ2-3	ASSLGTLAGADTQY
TRBV6-4	TRBJ2-2	ASSDSAVNTGELF
TRBV7-2	TRBJ2-3	ASSMRTSGRTSTDTQY
TRBV10-3	TRBJ2-2	AARTENTGELF
TRBV3-1	TRBJ2-3	ASSHGTSVSDTQY
TRBV3-1	TRBJ2-5	ASSRLQETQY
TRBV7-2	TRBJ2-7	ASSLLAGEGEQY
TRBV25-1	TRBJ2-1	ASSALGGYEQF
TRBV7-2	TRBJ1-2	ASSRRGVYGYT
TRBV30	TRBJ2-3	ATTVSLSTDTQY